This entry features one T cell receptor (beta chain) sequence. Preparing the TCRbeta library involved the use of unique molecular identifiers. Using its own MiXCR run on the PCR reads, TCRdb lists one record per CDR3 protein. The sample contains 600,000 to 700,000 distinct CDR3 sequences, 16% of which appear only once. This entry is derived from a study of T-cell reconstitution after alpha-beta-depleted transplantation in children. The CDR3 is made up of 16 amino acids. Looked up from germline, CDR1 is PRHDT and CDR2 is FYEKMQ (reference sequence). The V segment lost 2 bases and the J segment 2 bases; nucleotides outside the gene matches: 7.

This specimen was PBMCs from the stem cell graft donor, taken from the stem cell graft. This receptor was identified in a human donor who donated a stem cell graft to a child with acute myeloid leukemia. The chain recombines TRBV13 with TRBJ2-7; 9 bases fit TRBD2. The CDR3, as DNA: TGTGCCAGCAGCTTATCGGCTAGCGGGGTGGCCTACGAGCAGTACGTC. Its translation: CASSLSASGVAYEQYV.